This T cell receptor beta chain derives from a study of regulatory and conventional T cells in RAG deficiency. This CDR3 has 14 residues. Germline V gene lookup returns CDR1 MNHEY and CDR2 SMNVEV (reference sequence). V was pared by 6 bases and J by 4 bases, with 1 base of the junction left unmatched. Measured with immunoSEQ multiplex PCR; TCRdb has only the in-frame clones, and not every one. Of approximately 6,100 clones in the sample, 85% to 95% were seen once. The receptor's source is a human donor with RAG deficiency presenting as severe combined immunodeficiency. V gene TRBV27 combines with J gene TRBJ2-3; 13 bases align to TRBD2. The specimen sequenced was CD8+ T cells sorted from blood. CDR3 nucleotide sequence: TGTGCCAGCAGACTAGCGGGAGGGCCAGATACGCAGTATTTT. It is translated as CASRLAGGPDTQYF.